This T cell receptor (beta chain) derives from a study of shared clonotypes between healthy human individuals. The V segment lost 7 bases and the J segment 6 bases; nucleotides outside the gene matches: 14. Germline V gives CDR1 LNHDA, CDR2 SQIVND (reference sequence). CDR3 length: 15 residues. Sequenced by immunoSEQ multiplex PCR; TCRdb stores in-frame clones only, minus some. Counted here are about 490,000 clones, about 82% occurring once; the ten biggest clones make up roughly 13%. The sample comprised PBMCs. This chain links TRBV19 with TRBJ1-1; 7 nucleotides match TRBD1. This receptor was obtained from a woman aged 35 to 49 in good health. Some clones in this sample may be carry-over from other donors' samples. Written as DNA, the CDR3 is TGTGCCAGTACCACGTCGGGCAGGGGGACCGCTGAAGCTTTCTTT. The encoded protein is CASTTSGRGTAEAFF.